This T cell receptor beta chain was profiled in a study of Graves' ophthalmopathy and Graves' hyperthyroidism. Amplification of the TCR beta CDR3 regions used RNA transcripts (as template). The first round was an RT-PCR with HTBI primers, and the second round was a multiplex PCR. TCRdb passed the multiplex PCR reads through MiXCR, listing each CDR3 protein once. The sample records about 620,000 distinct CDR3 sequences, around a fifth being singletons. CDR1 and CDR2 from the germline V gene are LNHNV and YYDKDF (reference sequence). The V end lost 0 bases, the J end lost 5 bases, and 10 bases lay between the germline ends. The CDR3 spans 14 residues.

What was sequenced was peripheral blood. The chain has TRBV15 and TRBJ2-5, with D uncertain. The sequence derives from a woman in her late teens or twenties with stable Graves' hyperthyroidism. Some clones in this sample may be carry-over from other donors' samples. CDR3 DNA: TGTGCCACCAGCAGAGATCACCGCAGTGAGACCCAGTACTTC. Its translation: CATSRDHRSETQYF. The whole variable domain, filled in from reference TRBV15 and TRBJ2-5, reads DAMVIQNPRYQVTQFGKPVTLSCSQTLNHNVMYWYQQKSSQAPKLLFHYYDKDFNNEADTPDNFQSRRPNTSFCFLDIRSPGLGDTAMYLCATSRDHRSETQYFGPGTRLLVL.